This TCR beta chain was obtained from a study of T cell repertoires in aging, cancer and after chemotherapy. Trimming removed 7 bases from V and 5 bases from J, with 12 bases in between. The CDR3 totals 14 residues. CDR1 is MNHEY, CDR2 SVGAGI, per germline. TCR beta rearrangements were amplified from peripheral blood genomic DNA. A mixed TRB-A/B primer pool amplified rearranged TRB by multiplex touch-down PCR. Each CDR3 protein gets one entry after TCRdb re-called the multiplex PCR reads with MiXCR. The sample records 2,500 to 3,000 distinct CDR3 sequences, 59% being singletons. Sequences were obtained from blood. The TCR was taken from a human donor with a blood cancer. The chain joins TRBV6-5 to TRBJ1-6; D is possibly TRBD1 (6 bases). The CDR3 bases are TGTGCCAGCACTCGGGACATGGATAATTCACCCCTCCACTTT. Its translation: CASTRDMDNSPLHF.